Below are 10 T cell receptor beta chains sequenced from a single sample in a study of blood T cell repertoires in COVID-19. Generated by immunoSEQ multiplex PCR, the TCRdb table keeps only in-frame clones and is missing some. The table records 95,000 to 110,000 clones, around nine tenths of them present only once. Material: peripheral blood. Every receptor here comes from a man between 50 and 59 years old in a cohort sampled during active COVID-19.

The DNA of the CDR3 is TGTGCCAGCAGCTTATTCGAGGGGGCTGGCACTGAAGCTTTCTTT. Its protein is CASSLFEGAGTEAFF. The genes are TRBV7-6 and TRBJ1-1; 7 nucleotides match TRBD1. The CDR3 totals 15 residues. V gave up 2 bases and J gave up 4 bases; unmatched junction bases: 7. Germline values: CDR1 SGHVS, CDR2 FNYEAQ.

This chain links TRBV7-2 with TRBJ1-1; 8 bases align to TRBD1. With V trimmed by 3 bases and J by 10 bases, 7 bases remained unmatched. The CDR3 has 13 amino acids. Germline V gene data show CDR1 as SGHTA and CDR2 as FQGNSA. The CDR3 protein is CASSLRLGQGAFF. DNA of the CDR3: TGTGCCAGCAGCTTGCGCCTAGGACAGGGAGCTTTCTTT. The full variable domain, in which reference TRBV7-2 and TRBJ1-1 provide the parts outside the CDR3, is GAGVSQSPSNKVTEKGKDVELRCDPISGHTALYWYRQSLGQGLEFLIYFQGNSAPDKSGLPSDRFSAERTGGSVSTLTIQRTQQEDSAVYLCASSLRLGQGAFFGQGTRLTVV.

The chain has TRBV12-3 or TRBV12-4 and TRBJ1-2; 7 nucleotides match TRBD1. The length of the CDR3 is 13 residues. J was trimmed by 9 bases and V by 3 bases; bases with no gene match: 7. The CDR3 coding sequence is TGTGCCAGCAGTTTGGGACAGCTTAAGAGCTACACCTTC. This sequence encodes CASSLGQLKSYTF.

The chain joins TRBV18 to TRBJ1-1; tentative D call: TRBD1 (6 bases). The CDR3 runs 16 residues. V was shortened by 3 bases and J by 1 base, with 15 bases between the two germline ends. In germline, CDR1 is KGHSH, CDR2 LQKENI. CDR3 in amino acids: CASSPAGAMSNTEAFF. CDR3 nucleotide sequence: TGTGCCAGCTCACCGGCAGGGGCGATGTCGAACACTGAAGCTTTCTTT.

This chain links TRBV6-6 with TRBJ1-2; a weak D match, TRBD1 (5 bases). This CDR3 has 13 residues. Germline V gene sequence: CDR1 MNHNY, CDR2 SVGAGI (reference sequence). V lost 2 bases and J lost 7, with 11 bases in between. CDR3 DNA sequence: TGTGCCAGCAGTTACGGGTCAGGGTCTGGCTACACCTTC. Encoded protein: CASSYGSGSGYTF.

V is TRBV19 and J is TRBJ2-3; 12 bases agree with TRBD2. Germline V gene data show CDR1 as LNHDA and CDR2 as SQIVND (reference sequence). This CDR3 is 18 amino acids long. V was clipped by 7 bases and J by 1 base; unmatched bases: 12. CDR3 in amino acids: CASTMGASGGEGTDTQYF. CDR3 DNA: TGTGCCAGTACCATGGGTGCTAGCGGGGGGGAGGGCACAGATACGCAGTATTTT. The whole variable domain, remainder taken from reference TRBV19 and TRBJ2-3, is DGGITQSPKYLFRKEGQNVTLSCEQNLNHDAMYWYRQDPGQGLRLIYYSQIVNDFQKGDIAEGYSVSREKKESFPLTVTSAQKNPTAFYLCASTMGASGGEGTDTQYFGPGTRLTVL.

This clone occurred once. This chain uses TRBV9 with TRBJ1-3; D is unresolved. Trimming removed 3 bases from V and 1 base from J, with 17 bases in between. The germline gives CDR1 SGDLS, CDR2 YYNGEE. The CDR3 extends over 17 amino acids. The DNA for the CDR3 is TGTGCCAGCAGCGAAGACGAGGAGCCGAAATCTGGAAACACCATATATTTT. Translating gives CASSEDEEPKSGNTIYF. Variable domain in full (rest from reference TRBV9 and TRBJ1-3): DSGVTQTPKHLITATGQRVTLRCSPRSGDLSVYWYQQSLDQGLQFLIQYYNGEERAKGNILERFSAQQFPDLHSELNLSSLELGDSALYFCASSEDEEPKSGNTIYFGEGSWLTVV.

The V gene is TRBV3-1 (or the pseudogene TRBV3-2), the J gene TRBJ2-2; weak D call: TRBD2 (5 bases). V was shortened by 1 base and J by 1 base, with 10 bases between the two germline ends. This CDR3 has 16 amino acids. In germline, CDR1 is LGHDT, CDR2 YNNKEL (reference sequence). The CDR3 loop reads CASSQGTGMNTGELFF. As DNA, the CDR3 is TGTGCCAGCAGCCAAGGGACGGGGATGAACACCGGGGAGCTGTTTTTT.

This clone was seen a handful of times. The V and J genes are TRBV2 and TRBJ2-7; 10 bases are shared with TRBD1. In germline, CDR1 is SNHLY, CDR2 FYNNEI. The CDR3 extends over 17 amino acids. With V trimmed by 6 bases and J by 2 bases, 13 bases remained unmatched. The CDR3 here is CASSRDRGTSRPYEQYF. The CDR3 DNA is TGTGCCAGCAGCCGGGACAGGGGTACTTCTCGGCCCTACGAGCAGTACTTC.

CDR3 bases: TGTGCCAGCAGTCGTCCGACGGGATCATATTCACCCCTCCACTTT. Its protein product is CASSRPTGSYSPLHF. The chain carries TRBV6-2 or TRBV6-3 and TRBJ1-6; D call uncertain. Between the trimmed V and J ends, which lost 5 bases and 8 bases, there was a span of 16 bases. This CDR3 has 15 residues. The germline V gene encodes CDR1 MNHEY and CDR2 SVGEGT.